The rows below give T cell receptor beta chains drawn from one sample of a study of cytotoxic CD8 clonotypes in ibrutinib-treated CLL. Clones were read by immunoSEQ multiplex PCR, and TCRdb kept only the in-frame ones, dropping some. This sample has fewer than 400,000 clones; about 61% occur once, and the top ten carry around 6.5%. This specimen consisted of PBMCs, obtained after 36 months of ibrutinib treatment. The origin of the receptors is a human donor with chronic lymphocytic leukemia. CDR3s include the opening cysteine and the closing phenylalanine or tryptophan. A D gene is named only where the DNA matches it firmly. Only some rows state a clone size, as once, few, many or a class for expanded clones.

d_gene | j_gene | abundance | v_gene | CDR3nt | CDR3aa
- | TRBJ1-2 | - | TRBV14 | TGTGCCAGCAGCCAAGCCCCAGACTTCTATGGCTACACCTTC | CASSQAPDFYGYTF
TRBD2 | TRBJ2-5 | - | TRBV4-2 | TGTGCCAGCAGCCAAGATCTAGCGGGGAGGGAGACCCAGTACTTC | CASSQDLAGRETQYF
- | TRBJ1-4 | - | TRBV25-1 | TGTGCCAGCAGCGAAGGGGGAGAAAAACTGTTTTTT | CASSEGGEKLFF
- | TRBJ1-6 | - | TRBV2 | TGTGCCAGCAGTCACAGGGATAGCTCCTATAATTCACCCCTCCACTTT | CASSHRDSSYNSPLHF
TRBD1 | TRBJ2-7 | - | TRBV29-1 | TGCAGCGCTACCCGACAGGGACCGAACGAGCAGTACTTC | CSATRQGPNEQYF
- | TRBJ2-5 | - | TRBV5-6 | TGTGCCAGCAGCTCGAATGCGTTTACCCAGTACTTC | CASSSNAFTQYF
TRBD2 | TRBJ2-1 | - | TRBV10-1 | TGCGCCAGCAGTGTGGGACTAGCGGGAGAGCAGTTCTTC | CASSVGLAGEQFF
- | TRBJ1-5 | few | TRBV9 | TGTGCCAGCAGCGTCCGGTATCAGCCCCAGCATTTT | CASSVRYQPQHF
- | TRBJ1-1 | - | TRBV10-3 | TGTGCCATCGGGGAACAGGGAGGGATTGAAGCTTTCTTT | CAIGEQGGIEAFF
TRBD1 | TRBJ1-1 | - | TRBV6-5 | TGTGCCAGCAGCCCCACCCGGACAGGGAGAGAAGCTTTCTTT | CASSPTRTGREAFF
TRBD1 | TRBJ2-5 | - | TRBV13 | TGTGCCAGCAGCTTAGGTCTGGGACAGCGACAAGAGACCCAGTACTTC | CASSLGLGQRQETQYF
- | TRBJ2-1 | - | TRBV28 | TGTGCCAGCAGTTTTGGGGAGGATACGGACTACAATGAGCAGTTCTTC | CASSFGEDTDYNEQFF
- | TRBJ2-3 | - | TRBV9 | TGTGCCAGCAGCGTAGTGGGGGGTCTAGGAGGCACAGATACGCAGTATTTT | CASSVVGGLGGTDTQYF
- | TRBJ1-6 | few | TRBV4-1 | TGCGCCAGCAGCCAAGGCCACGGGCGGAATTCACCCCTCCACTTT | CASSQGHGRNSPLHF
TRBD2 | TRBJ2-1 | - | TRBV5-4 | TGTGCCAGCAGCTTGGATGCGGGAGGACCCTACAATGAGCAGTTCTTC | CASSLDAGGPYNEQFF
- | TRBJ1-2 | few | TRBV28 | TGTGCCAGCTTTGGACCGCAGTATGGCTACACCTTC | CASFGPQYGYTF
- | TRBJ1-2 | few | TRBV29-1 | TGCAGCGTTGAGAGGGGTGACTATGGCTACACCTTC | CSVERGDYGYTF
TRBD1 | TRBJ1-2 | - | TRBV19 | TGTGCCAGTAGCCCCGGGACAGTCTATGGCTACACCTTC | CASSPGTVYGYTF
TRBD1 | TRBJ2-7 | - | TRBV27 | TGTGCCAGCAGTCGAGCCGGGACAGGGGGCTACGAGCAGTACTTC | CASSRAGTGGYEQYF
- | TRBJ2-1 | - | TRBV25-1 | TGTGCCAGCAGTGAGGGGAGCGGGCCAAGCCCCTACAATGAGCAGTTCTTC | CASSEGSGPSPYNEQFF
- | TRBJ2-2 | few | TRBV13 | TGTGCCAGCAGCCCTCAGTGGACCGGGGAGCTGTTTTTT | CASSPQWTGELFF
- | TRBJ2-1 | - | TRBV10-3 | TGTGCCATCAGTGAGTCGTTGCGAGCGGCCACCGGGAATGAGCAGTTCTTC | CAISESLRAATGNEQFF
TRBD2 | TRBJ2-5 | - | TRBV25-1 | TGTGCCAGCAGTGAATGGGATAGCGGGTTGAGAGAGACCCAGTACTTC | CASSEWDSGLRETQYF
TRBD1 | TRBJ2-5 | - | TRBV28 | TGTGCCAGCAGTCCGCGGACAGGGGGCGGCAGGGGAGAGACCCAGTACTTC | CASSPRTGGGRGETQYF
TRBD1 | TRBJ2-5 | - | TRBV19 | TGTGCCAGTAGTCCCGGGACAGGGGGAGGGGAGACCCAGTACTTC | CASSPGTGGGETQYF
- | TRBJ2-1 | - | TRBV4-1 | TGCGCCAGCAGCCCACGAGAAGAGCCCTACAATGAGCAGTTCTTC | CASSPREEPYNEQFF
- | TRBJ1-2 | few | TRBV2 | TGTGCCAGCAGTGCTGACATTACTAACTATGGCTACACCTTC | CASSADITNYGYTF
- | TRBJ1-1 | - | TRBV5-6 | TGTGCCAGCAGCCCTTCTATCACGGGGAACACTGAAGCTTTCTTT | CASSPSITGNTEAFF
- | TRBJ1-5 | few | TRBV7-2 | TGTGCCAGCAGCTTAGAAGGGACGGTTAGCAATCAGCCCCAGCATTTT | CASSLEGTVSNQPQHF
TRBD1 | TRBJ1-2 | few | TRBV6-5 | TGTGCCAGCAGTTACAGGGGGCTTGGAGGAGGCTACACCTTC | CASSYRGLGGGYTF
TRBD1 | TRBJ2-7 | - | TRBV5-1 | TGCGCCAGCAGCGCACAGGGGGCGCGAGAGCAGTACTTC | CASSAQGAREQYF
- | TRBJ1-1 | - | TRBV19 | TGTGCCAGTAGTACCAGGGGCGGAGACACTGAAGCTTTCTTT | CASSTRGGDTEAFF
- | TRBJ2-2 | - | TRBV9 | TGTGCCAGCAGCGACCGGGACGGCGCGAACACCGGGGAGCTGTTTTTT | CASSDRDGANTGELFF
- | TRBJ1-4 | - | TRBV7-9 | TGTGCCAGCAGCGCACCCAAGGGGGGCGTTGGTGAAAAACTGTTTTTT | CASSAPKGGVGEKLFF
- | TRBJ1-3 | - | TRBV6-7 | TGTGCCAGTGGAATTCGATATTTT | CASGIRYF
- | TRBJ2-2 | - | TRBV4-1 | TGCGCCAGCAGCCAAGAGTCGGTTTCGCGAACCGGGGAGCTGTTTTTT | CASSQESVSRTGELFF
- | TRBJ2-5 | - | TRBV7-8 | TGTGCCAGCAGCTTAGGGGCTGAGGCCCAGTACTTC | CASSLGAEAQYF
- | TRBJ2-7 | - | TRBV2 | TGTGCCAGCAGTGTCGGGACCGGGGTACACTCCTACGAGCAGTACTTC | CASSVGTGVHSYEQYF
- | TRBJ2-1 | - | TRBV5-1 | TGCGCCAGCAGCTTCAAATACAATGAGCAGTTCTTC | CASSFKYNEQFF
- | TRBJ1-2 | - | TRBV29-1 | TGCAGCGTTTCTACAACAGGGCTCTATGGCTACACCTTC | CSVSTTGLYGYTF
- | TRBJ2-3 | - | TRBV25-1 | TGTGCCAGCAGCCCAGGGGGGGCGGATACGCAGTATTTT | CASSPGGADTQYF
- | TRBJ2-4 | - | TRBV4-1 | TGCGCCAGCAGCCAGACAGTACCCAAAAACATTCAGTACTTC | CASSQTVPKNIQYF
TRBD1 | TRBJ2-1 | once | TRBV7-7 | TGTGCCAGCAGCCGGGACAGGGATAATGAGCAGTTCTTC | CASSRDRDNEQFF
TRBD1 | TRBJ1-6 | - | TRBV27 | TGTGCCAGCAGGGGACAGGGAAGTAGAAGGCCCTATAATTCACCCCTCCACTTT | CASRGQGSRRPYNSPLHF
TRBD1 | TRBJ1-1 | - | TRBV5-1 | TGCGCCAGCAGCTTGGCCGACCCAGGGGGCCGAGGGCCCTGGACTGAAGCTTTCTTT | CASSLADPGGRGPWTEAFF
- | TRBJ1-1 | - | TRBV6-5 | TGTGCCAGCAGCCCGCCACAGAACACTGAAGCTTTCTTT | CASSPPQNTEAFF
- | TRBJ1-2 | few | TRBV5-1 | TGCGCCAGCAGCCCCGGGACAAGTAGGGACGGCTACACCTTC | CASSPGTSRDGYTF
- | TRBJ2-1 | - | TRBV7-6 | TGTGCCAGCAGCTTAAGATTGCCTCCCCGGTCGGACAATGAGCAGTTCTTC | CASSLRLPPRSDNEQFF
- | TRBJ2-1 | - | TRBV7-3 | TGTGCCAGCAGCACCCAGGGTGGTGAGCAGTTCTTC | CASSTQGGEQFF
- | TRBJ1-4 | - | TRBV6-4 | TGTGCCAGCAGTGACCGGGCATTTAATGAAAAACTGTTTTTT | CASSDRAFNEKLFF
- | TRBJ1-5 | once | TRBV28 | TGTGCCAGCAGTTTCCGGGGGACGTATAGCAATCAGCCCCAGCATTTT | CASSFRGTYSNQPQHF
- | TRBJ2-5 | - | TRBV5-1 | TGCGCCAGCAGCCTGGAGGAGACCCAGTACTTC | CASSLEETQYF
- | TRBJ2-7 | - | TRBV6-4 | TGTGCCAGCAAGGGGGGGCTGGGCGAGCAGTACTTC | CASKGGLGEQYF
TRBD1 | TRBJ1-2 | - | TRBV6-1 | TGTGCCAGCAGTGAGGGGACAGGGGGTAACTATGGCTACACCTTC | CASSEGTGGNYGYTF
- | TRBJ1-1 | - | TRBV6-5 | TGTGCCAGCAGTTTCGGGGCCGAAGCTTTCTTT | CASSFGAEAFF
TRBD1 | TRBJ2-7 | - | TRBV29-1 | TGCAGCGTTTGTATCCGGGACAGATGCTACGAGCAGTACTTC | CSVCIRDRCYEQYF
TRBD1 | TRBJ2-7 | - | TRBV4-1 | TGCGCCAGCAGCCTAGACAGGGGGACCTACGAGCAGTACTTC | CASSLDRGTYEQYF
- | TRBJ1-5 | - | TRBV7-9 | TGTGCCAGCAGCGCGGGGGTCAGTAACCAGCCCCAGCATTTT | CASSAGVSNQPQHF